The next 30 T cell receptor beta chains were all read from a single sample in a study of T-cell memory formation after mild COVID-19. TCRdb called the 5' RACE reads again in MiXCR, with one record for every CDR3 protein. Among 70,000 to 100,000 distinct CDR3 sequences, about 14% were seen once, and the ten largest hold about 43%. The sequenced sample consisted of PBMCs or a T cell subset sorted from them (not recorded which). Receptors originate from a man aged 18 to 30 who had mild COVID-19 (a few samples of this study predate the infection). Cell type and time point are not known.

The chain couples TRBV27 to TRBJ2-1, with TRBD1 identical over 12 bases. This CDR3 has 14 residues. Per germline, CDR1 MNHEY and CDR2 SMNVEV (reference sequence). Losses at the gene ends were 2 bases for V and 9 bases for J; bases not matched to a gene: 2. The CDR3 protein is CASSLRDRGPEQFF. The CDR3 DNA reads as TGTGCCAGCAGTTTAAGGGACAGGGGGCCTGAGCAGTTCTTC.

This chain connects TRBV29-1 to TRBJ2-7, with D perhaps TRBD1 or TRBD2 (5 bases each). CDR1 and CDR2 (germline): SQVTM, ANQGSEA. V was trimmed by 6 bases and J by 1 base, leaving 16 bases between them. The CDR3 sequence is 14 residues long. CDR3 nucleotide sequence: TGCAGCGTGGGTGGGGCAGGGAGTTCCTACGAGCAGTACTTC. Its protein product is CSVGGAGSSYEQYF.

This clonotype has more than one count but fewer than ten. The rearrangement links TRBV12-3 or TRBV12-4 to TRBJ2-6, with D possibly matching TRBD2 (5 bases). CDR3 size: 15 residues. Deletions cut 3 bases from V and 4 bases from J, with 10 bases between. The chain's CDR3 is CASSLRAVGANVLTF. CDR3 coding DNA: TGTGCCAGCAGTTTGAGGGCGGTCGGGGCCAACGTCCTGACTTTC.

This clonotype was seen a handful of times. The chain couples TRBV7-9 to TRBJ2-1, with D perhaps assigned TRBD1 or TRBD2 (5 bases each). Per germline, CDR1 SEHNR and CDR2 FQNEAQ (reference sequence). The CDR3 has 15 residues. V dropped 7 bases and J dropped 4 bases, with 17 bases sitting between them. The CDR3 DNA is TGTGCCAGCATCATGGGACCTCAGGGTTACAATGAGCAGTTCTTC. Residues: CASIMGPQGYNEQFF.

This clonotype was counted only a few times. This chain links TRBV9 with TRBJ2-3; D perhaps matches TRBD2 (5 bases). Germline loops: CDR1 SGDLS, CDR2 YYNGEE. CDR3 length: 14 residues. Trimming took 4 bases from V and 3 from J, leaving 12 bases between them. This chain's CDR3 is CASSPRRGTDTQYF. CDR3 nucleotides: TGTGCCAGCAGCCCCCGACGGGGTACAGATACGCAGTATTTT.

This clonotype came up a few times. V and J are TRBV29-1 and TRBJ2-1; D call uncertain. The CDR3 is 11 amino acids. CDR1 is SQVTM, CDR2 ANQGSEA, per germline. The V and J ends lost 4 bases and 2 bases respectively, with 3 bases between them. The CDR3 DNA follows: TGCAGCGTTGGCGCCTACAATGAGCAGTTCTTC. The encoded protein is CSVGAYNEQFF.

The chain is built from TRBV7-2 and TRBJ2-1, with D maybe TRBD2 (5 bases). Per germline, CDR1 SGHTA and CDR2 FQGNSA. This CDR3 spans 15 amino acids. Trimming shortened V by 1 base and J by 3 bases, and 10 bases separated the two germline ends. The CDR3 protein is CASSLVGGFYNEQFF. The CDR3, as DNA: TGTGCCAGCAGCTTAGTTGGCGGGTTCTACAATGAGCAGTTCTTC.

In its sample, this clonotype was seen a few times. The chain has TRBV2 and TRBJ2-6, with TRBD1 as a possible D gene (6 bases). V lost 4 bases and J 1 base, leaving 8 bases between the germline ends. Germline V lookup: CDR1 SNHLY, CDR2 FYNNEI. The CDR3 sequence is 15 residues long. CDR3 region: CASSGTESGANVLTF. The DNA of the CDR3 is TGTGCCAGCAGTGGGACAGAGTCTGGGGCCAACGTCCTGACTTTC. Full variable domain (rest looked up from reference TRBV2 and TRBJ2-6): EPEVTQTPSHQVTQMGQEVILRCVPISNHLYFYWYRQILGQKVEFLVSFYNNEISEKSEIFDDQFSVERPDGSNFTLKIRSTKLEDSAMYFCASSGTESGANVLTFGAGSRLTVL.

The table lists this clonotype with a few counts. The rearrangement uses TRBV4-1 and TRBJ2-5; D not resolved. CDR1 is MGHRA, CDR2 YSYEKL, per germline. The CDR3 is 13 amino acids. Trimming cost V 0 bases and J 5 bases, with 7 bases left between them. The CDR3 DNA reads as TGCGCCAGCAGCCAAGAGCCTGTGGAGACCCAGTACTTC. Translation: CASSQEPVETQYF.

The rearrangement uses TRBV5-1 and TRBJ2-3, with a weak D call TRBD2 (5 bases). From germline, CDR1 is SGHRS and CDR2 YFSETQ. This CDR3 is built from 15 residues. V was shortened by 0 bases and J by 2 bases, with 10 bases between the two germline ends. This CDR3 is CASSLAGLPTDTQYF. CDR3 sequence (DNA): TGCGCCAGCAGCTTGGCCGGACTGCCCACAGATACGCAGTATTTT.

In this sample, this clonotype turned up many times. The rearrangement joins TRBV29-1 to TRBJ1-1; 7 positions agree with TRBD1. The J segment lost 4 bases and the V segment lost 4 bases, leaving 3 bases of the junction unmatched. The CDR3 spans 12 residues. Germline V CDR1 and CDR2: SQVTM, ANQGSEA. The CDR3 nucleotides read TGCAGCGTTGTACCAGGGGGCACTGAAGCTTTCTTT. Its translation is CSVVPGGTEAFF.

This clonotype was observed a few times. The V gene is TRBV20-1, the J gene TRBJ1-1; D is perhaps TRBD1 (5 bases). Germline CDR1 DFQATT, CDR2 SNEGSKA (reference sequence). V lost 0 bases to trimming and J lost 4 bases, with 12 bases between them. The CDR3 has 14 amino acids. CDR3 in amino acids: CSARDGRVGTEAFF. For the CDR3, the DNA is TGCAGTGCTAGAGATGGCAGGGTTGGCACTGAAGCTTTCTTT.

The table lists this clonotype with a few counts. The chain employs TRBV4-3 and TRBJ1-1; D remains ambiguous. The ends were cut back, 1 base at V and 1 base at J, with 10 bases in the middle. The germline CDR1 and CDR2 sequences are LGHNA and YSLEER. The CDR3 runs 15 residues. The CDR3 protein is CASSQVSQANTEAFF. CDR3 coding DNA: TGCGCCAGCAGCCAAGTTAGCCAGGCGAACACTGAAGCTTTCTTT.

The chain joins TRBV4-2 to TRBJ2-1, with 11 bases fitting TRBD2. Germline CDR1 and CDR2: LGHNA and YNFKEQ. J lost 4 bases, V lost 1 base, and 3 bases had no gene match. There are 16 residues in the CDR3. DNA of the CDR3: TGTGCCAGCAGCCAAGCGGGACTAGCGGAGTACAATGAGCAGTTCTTC. The encoded protein is CASSQAGLAEYNEQFF.

This clonotype showed up just once. This sequence joins TRBV12-3 or TRBV12-4 and TRBJ2-3; 7 bases line up with TRBD2. This CDR3 is 14 amino acids long. V trimming: 5 bases; J trimming: 4 bases; junction bases outside the gene matches: 6. CDR3 amino acids: CASSQLAQADTQYF. The CDR3 bases are TGTGCCAGCAGTCAACTAGCGCAGGCAGATACGCAGTATTTT.

Only a few counts were recorded for this clonotype. V usage is TRBV7-2 and J usage is TRBJ2-3; no clear D gene. V lost 4 bases and J lost 2, with 16 bases in between. Per the germline V gene, CDR1 is SGHTA and CDR2 is FQGNSA. CDR3 length: 16 amino acids. The CDR3 DNA reads TGTGCCAGCAGCTCGTCAGTAGGGTTAGACACAGATACGCAGTATTTT. Its translation is CASSSSVGLDTDTQYF.

This clonotype was counted only a few times. The J gene is TRBJ2-1, the V gene TRBV6-5; D remains ambiguous. Germline loops: CDR1 MNHEY, CDR2 SVGAGI. The V gene lost 4 bases and the J gene lost 8 bases, with 12 bases spanning the gap. The CDR3 totals 13 residues. CDR3 nucleotide sequence: TGTGCCAGCAGTTCGTTATTAGCAGATGAGCAGTTCTTC. It is translated as CASSSLLADEQFF.

The chain couples TRBV6-2 or TRBV6-3 to TRBJ1-1, with unresolved D. Germline CDR1 is MNHEY and CDR2 is SVGEGT. CDR3 length equals 13 residues. Trimming cost V 6 bases and J 2 bases, with 10 bases left between them. CDR3 amino acids: CASRADGNTEAFF. The CDR3 DNA reads TGTGCCAGCAGGGCGGACGGAAACACTGAAGCTTTCTTT.

In this sample, this clonotype turned up a few times. The CDR3 reads CASKGFSDTQYF. CDR3 sequence (DNA): TGTGCCAGCAAAGGGTTTTCAGATACGCAGTATTTT. The chain employs TRBV2 and TRBJ2-3; D ambiguous. From germline, CDR1 is SNHLY and CDR2 FYNNEI. This CDR3 region has 12 residues. The V end lost 7 bases, the J end lost 4 bases, and 9 bases lay between the germline ends.

V gene TRBV6-6 combines with J gene TRBJ1-2; no reliable D call. CDR3 size: 15 residues. V was trimmed by 3 bases and J by 6 bases, leaving 17 bases between them. Germline V lookup: CDR1 MNHNY, CDR2 SVGAGI (reference sequence). CDR3 amino acids: CASSYIVTAEHGYTF. CDR3 sequence (DNA): TGTGCCAGCAGTTATATCGTCACGGCAGAACATGGCTACACCTTC.

Of note for this clonotype: A read error may produce the germline difference seen at one junction end. The chain has TRBV2 and TRBJ2-1, with D uncertain. Germline V lookup: CDR1 SNHLY, CDR2 FYNNEI. The CDR3 runs 9 residues. The DNA for the CDR3 is TGTGCCAGCAGTGAAGAAAAATGTTTC. This gives the protein CASSEEKCF.

The rearrangement links TRBV6-5 to TRBJ2-3; D unclear. V lost 0 bases and J 4 bases, leaving 17 bases between the germline ends. The V gene's germline CDR1 is MNHEY and CDR2 SVGAGI. CDR3 length equals 17 residues. The CDR3 bases are TGTGCCAGCAGTTACTCACCCCCTACCATAGGCGCAGATACGCAGTATTTT. This sequence encodes CASSYSPPTIGADTQYF.

The chain employs TRBV11-3 and TRBJ2-2, with a weak D call TRBD2 (6 bases). The CDR3 is 16 amino acids. V was shortened by 5 bases and J by 5 bases, with 18 bases between the two germline ends. Germline V gene data show CDR1 as SGHNT and CDR2 as YENEEA. CDR3 in DNA: TGTGCCAGCAGCCGGGGGTCCTCGGGGTGGACCGGGGAGCTGTTTTTT. Translating gives CASSRGSSGWTGELFF.

This clonotype has only a few counts. The chain recombines TRBV29-1 with TRBJ2-5, with TRBD1 identical over 8 bases. Per germline, CDR1 SQVTM and CDR2 ANQGSEA. Germline trimming cut 5 bases from V and 2 bases from J; bases unmatched to any gene: 7. This CDR3 comprises 14 residues. CDR3 in amino acids: CSVQGTGRQETQYF. Written as DNA, the CDR3 is TGCAGCGTTCAGGGGACAGGTCGACAAGAGACCCAGTACTTC.

The rearrangement joins TRBV12-3 or TRBV12-4 to TRBJ2-3, with TRBD1 matching over 7 bases. J lost 0 bases, V lost 6 bases, and 12 bases had no gene match. The CDR3 has 17 residues. The CDR3 region is CASSPGVTGPSTDTQYF. CDR3 DNA: TGTGCCAGCAGCCCCGGGGTGACAGGGCCTAGCACAGATACGCAGTATTTT.

The table lists this clonotype with a few counts. This chain joins TRBV29-1 and TRBJ2-7; a possible D gene is TRBD2 (5 bases). V lost 4 bases to trimming and J lost 1 base, with 11 bases between them. This CDR3 is built from 13 residues. CDR1 is SQVTM, CDR2 ANQGSEA, per germline. As DNA, the CDR3 is TGCAGCGTTGTCGGCGGGCGTTCCTACGAGCAGTACTTC. It translates to CSVVGGRSYEQYF.

This clonotype has a handful of counts. The chain is built from TRBV28 and TRBJ1-5; D unclear. The CDR3 has 19 residues. Germline assignment: CDR1 MDHEN and CDR2 SYDVKM. V dropped 6 bases and J dropped 3 bases, with 27 bases sitting between them. The CDR3 nucleotides are TGTGCCAGCAGCCCCTCGCACGAGGGTCACCTTGCCTACAATCAGCCCCAGCATTTT. It is translated as CASSPSHEGHLAYNQPQHF. The full variable domain, its missing parts supplied by reference TRBV28 and TRBJ1-5, is DVKVTQSSRYLVKRTGEKVFLECVQDMDHENMFWYRQDPGLGLRLIYFSYDVKMKEKGDIPEGYSVSREKKERFSLILESASTNQTSMYLCASSPSHEGHLAYNQPQHFGDGTRLSIL.

The chain has TRBV29-1 and TRBJ1-6; D gene ambiguous. The V end was cut by 4 bases, the J end by 6 bases, with 13 bases between. The CDR3 extends over 14 amino acids. Germline V gene data show CDR1 as SQVTM and CDR2 as ANQGSEA. The CDR3 region has the DNA TGCAGCGTTGGAGAAGGTCGGGGTAATTCACCCCTCCACTTT. It yields the protein CSVGEGRGNSPLHF.

CDR3 nucleotides: TGTGCCACCAGTGGGACAGTCATGAACACTGAAGCTTTCTTT. Translated: CATSGTVMNTEAFF. V gene TRBV15 combines with J gene TRBJ1-1, with 7 positions matching TRBD1. There are 14 residues in the CDR3. V was pared by 6 bases and J by 0 bases, with 4 bases of the junction left unmatched. CDR1 and CDR2 from the germline V gene are LNHNV and YYDKDF (reference sequence). The entire variable domain, with the rest obtained from reference TRBV15 and TRBJ1-1, is as follows: DAMVIQNPRYQVTQFGKPVTLSCSQTLNHNVMYWYQQKSSQAPKLLFHYYDKDFNNEADTPDNFQSRRPNTSFCFLDIRSPGLGDTAMYLCATSGTVMNTEAFFGQGTRLTVV.

The genes are TRBV10-2 and TRBJ2-5; D might be TRBD1 (5 bases). V dropped 4 bases and J dropped 0 bases, with 21 bases sitting between them. Germline V lookup: CDR1 WSHSY, CDR2 SAAADI. The CDR3 totals 18 residues. CDR3 bases: TGCGCCAGCAGTGTTCTCCTCCCTGGCAGGGCGTACCAAGAGACCCAGTACTTC. Protein product: CASSVLLPGRAYQETQYF.